The sequence of this T cell receptor beta chain was determined in a study of PD-1 blockade in mismatch repair-deficient tumors. Overall study findings and caveats: After pembrolizumab, tumor-resident clones rose rapidly, then generally contracted before radiologic responses.

Details on this clone: The antigen remains undetermined.

Profiling relied on immunoSEQ multiplex PCR, and the TCRdb table lists in-frame clones only, not all of them. The sample holds about 100,000 clones, 82% seen once. This CDR3 is built from 13 residues. Germline V gives CDR1 SNHLY, CDR2 FYNNEI. J gave up 3 bases and V 6 bases, and 4 bases lay outside the gene matches. This clonotype was obtained from an adult with mismatch repair-deficient cancer. This chain joins TRBV2 and TRBJ2-5, with 7 bases lining up with TRBD1. Sequences were derived from peripheral blood, sampled roughly 35 weeks after starting pembrolizumab. The CDR3 coding sequence is TGTGCCAGCAGGACCGGGACAGAAGAGACCCAGTACTTC. Translating it yields CASRTGTEETQYF.